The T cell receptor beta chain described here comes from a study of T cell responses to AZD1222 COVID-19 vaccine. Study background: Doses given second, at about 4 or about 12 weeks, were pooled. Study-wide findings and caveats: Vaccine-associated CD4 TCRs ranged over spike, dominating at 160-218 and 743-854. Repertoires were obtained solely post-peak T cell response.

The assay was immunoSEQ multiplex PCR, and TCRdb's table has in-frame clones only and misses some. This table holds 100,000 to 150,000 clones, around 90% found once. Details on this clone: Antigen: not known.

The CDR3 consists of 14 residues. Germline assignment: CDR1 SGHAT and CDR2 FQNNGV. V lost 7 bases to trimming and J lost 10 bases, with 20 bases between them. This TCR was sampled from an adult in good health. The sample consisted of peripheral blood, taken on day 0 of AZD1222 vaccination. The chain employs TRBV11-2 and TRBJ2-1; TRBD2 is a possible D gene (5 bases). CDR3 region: CASTQGSGSREQFF. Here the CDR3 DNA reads TGTGCCAGCACCCAAGGGTCGGGGTCAAGAGAGCAGTTCTTC.